This paragraph covers one T cell receptor beta chain sequence. What it recognizes is unknown. Profiling relied on immunoSEQ multiplex PCR, and the TCRdb table lists in-frame clones only, not all of them. Of around 41,000 clones detected, around 87% appear once; the ten largest clones hold approximately 6.4%. Germline V CDR1 and CDR2: SGHTA, FQGNSA. The V segment lost 2 bases and the J segment 6 bases; nucleotides outside the gene matches: 4. CDR3 length: 14 amino acids. The sample belongs to a study of T cells in localized non-small cell lung cancer. The study's findings and limits: Median detection of top 100 tumor clones in adjacent lung was approximately 50 clones.

Source: peripheral blood, taken before any cancer treatment. The receptor's source is a woman aged 18 to 49 with stage III lung adenocarcinoma. The V and J genes are TRBV7-2 and TRBJ1-1; 9 bases agree with TRBD1. The DNA for the CDR3 is TGTGCCAGCAGCTTAAGGACAGGGGCCGCTGAAGCTTTCTTT. It yields the protein CASSLRTGAAEAFF.